These T cell receptor beta chains were read from a single sample in a study of blood T cell repertoires in COVID-19. The method was immunoSEQ multiplex PCR; TCRdb's version includes in-frame clones alone and lacks a portion of them. The sample consists of 60,000 to 80,000 clones, around 80% of them appearing once. The sequencing input was peripheral blood. The receptors originated from a man aged 45 to 65 with COVID-19, enrolled during active disease. The conserved cysteine and the conserved F or W are not part of the CDR3 here.

j_call cdr3_length v_call cdr3_aa
TRBJ2-1 10 TRBV30 ARSTSYNEQF
TRBJ1-6 15 TRBV30 AWRLPGQGASVSPLH
TRBJ1-1 9 TRBV2 ASTVNTEAF
TRBJ1-1 11 TRBV2 ASGPGRNTEAF
TRBJ1-4 13 TRBV7-2 ASSKTRDSNEKLF
TRBJ2-2 13 TRBV9 ASSVEGIDTGELF
TRBJ1-2 10 TRBV6-5 ASSAGTWGYT
TRBJ1-6 15 TRBV30 AWSAGTGVPYNSPLH
TRBJ2-2 13 TRBV4-3 ASSQDRGVAGELF
TRBJ1-5 12 TRBV24-1 ATSDGDRGQPQH
TRBJ2-5 13 TRBV30 AWSRRYQTQETQY
TRBJ2-1 12 TRBV5-1 ASSQGTAYNEQF
TRBJ2-1 11 TRBV19 ASSPSSSGSRF
TRBJ2-5 12 TRBV9 ASSVPESQETQY
TRBJ2-7 13 TRBV6-1 ASSERAGDSYEQY
TRBJ1-3 15 TRBV4-1 ASSQEWGTAAGNTIY
TRBJ1-2 11 TRBV28 ASSLARENGYT
TRBJ1-5 10 TRBV28 ASSPRGQPQH
TRBJ1-6 15 TRBV6-1 ASSEALQGSNNSPLH
TRBJ2-7 12 TRBV20-1 SASVTGSSYEQY
TRBJ1-2 13 TRBV18 ASSLQDRANYGYT
TRBJ1-2 13 TRBV6-2/TRBV6-3 ASSYPAGLRNGYT
TRBJ2-1 14 TRBV6-5 ASSYSGSVDGNEQF
TRBJ1-6 11 TRBV7-2 ASSFDRPSPLH